The 8 T cell receptor beta chains below were found in one sample sequenced in a study of blood T cell repertoires in COVID-19. Profiled with immunoSEQ multiplex PCR; TCRdb holds only in-frame clones, not every one. The sample has about 100,000 clones, roughly nine tenths seen once. The sample consisted of peripheral blood. The receptors here all came from a human donor in a cohort sampled during active COVID-19.

This clone has just one count. The chain carries TRBV10-2 and TRBJ2-3; 7 nucleotides match TRBD2. CDR3 size: 18 residues. The J segment lost 6 bases and the V segment lost 2 bases, leaving 17 bases of the junction unmatched. Germline values: CDR1 WSHSY, CDR2 SAAADI. CDR3 region: CASSEISVWRERRDTQYF. The CDR3 DNA reads as TGCGCCAGCAGTGAGATTTCGGTCTGGCGGGAGAGACGGGATACGCAGTATTTT.

This chain uses TRBV5-4 with TRBJ1-4; D is ambiguous. Germline CDR1 reads SGHNT; CDR2 reads YYREEE (reference sequence). Trimming left V 3 bases short and J 0 bases short, with 12 bases between. This CDR3 is 16 amino acids long. This CDR3 reads CASSSNHIATNEKLFF. The CDR3 DNA reads TGTGCCAGCAGCTCCAACCACATTGCAACTAATGAAAAACTGTTTTTT.

V gene TRBV7-2 combines with J gene TRBJ2-5; D uncertain. Germline CDR1 SGHTA, CDR2 FQGNSA. Trimming took 5 bases from V and 1 from J, leaving 5 bases between them. The CDR3 contains 12 residues. The CDR3: CASSVFQETQYF. The CDR3 nucleotides read TGTGCCAGCAGCGTCTTCCAAGAGACCCAGTACTTC.

V gene TRBV27 combines with J gene TRBJ1-2; D not resolved. CDR1 is MNHEY and CDR2 is SMNVEV in the germline V gene (reference sequence). The CDR3 covers 14 residues. V lost 3 bases, J lost 3 bases, and 11 bases lay in between. The CDR3 bases are TGTGCCAGCAGTTTGAGGAGGGAGTACTATGGCTACACCTTC. Encoded protein: CASSLRREYYGYTF.

V and J are TRBV20-1 and TRBJ1-2; tentative D call: TRBD1 (6 bases). V was cut by 3 bases and J by 8 bases, with 16 bases left in between. This CDR3 is 13 amino acids long. Germline loops: CDR1 DFQATT, CDR2 SNEGSKA (reference sequence). CDR3 in amino acids: CSASGTPGLGYTF. In DNA, the CDR3 is TGCAGTGCTAGTGGGACACCAGGTTTGGGCTACACCTTC.

The chain joins TRBV10-3 to TRBJ2-7; the match to TRBD2 covers 8 bases. The CDR3 spans 14 residues. V was pared by 6 bases and J by 7 bases, with 11 bases of the junction left unmatched. Germline CDR1 is ENHRY and CDR2 is SYGVKD. The CDR3 nucleotides are TGTGCCATCAGCGCCCACGGGGGGGGAGCTGAGCAGTACTTC. This gives the protein CAISAHGGGAEQYF.

The chain is built from TRBV11-2 and TRBJ2-1; D possibly corresponds to TRBD2 (6 bases). V dropped 1 base and J dropped 2 bases, with 9 bases sitting between them. CDR3 size: 15 residues. CDR1 and CDR2 from the germline V gene are SGHAT and FQNNGV. The CDR3 sequence: CASSLVAVPYNEQFF. CDR3 in DNA: TGTGCCAGCAGCTTAGTAGCGGTCCCCTACAATGAGCAGTTCTTC.

The chain employs TRBV6-1 and TRBJ2-3; 10 bases map to TRBD2. The CDR3 is 17 amino acids. Germline CDR1 MNHNS, CDR2 SASEGT. V lost 2 bases and J lost 1; bases outside the gene matches: 6. CDR3 nucleotides: TGTGCCAGCAGTGAATGGTCTAGCGGGGGCCGCACAGATACGCAGTATTTT. Translated, it gives CASSEWSSGGRTDTQYF.